The 9 T cell receptor beta chains presented below share a single source sample, sequenced in a study of T cell responses to AZD1222 COVID-19 vaccine. Profiled with immunoSEQ multiplex PCR; TCRdb holds only in-frame clones, not every one. The sample consists of some 150,000 clones, 90% of them appearing once. The sample in question was peripheral blood, obtained on day 0 of AZD1222 vaccination. These receptors all stem from an adult in good health.

The CDR3 DNA reads TGTGCCAGCAGTTTAACCCCTCGGACAGCTAACACTGAAGCTTTCTTT. Protein sequence: CASSLTPRTANTEAFF. The chain recombines TRBV27 with TRBJ1-1; D might be TRBD1 (6 bases). This CDR3 has 16 amino acids. Germline CDR1 MNHEY, CDR2 SMNVEV (reference sequence). Trimming left V 2 bases short and J 2 bases short, with 15 bases between.

The chain links TRBV7-3 to TRBJ2-3; 13 nucleotides agree with TRBD2. CDR1 is SGHTA and CDR2 is FQGTGA in the germline V gene. The ends lost 2 bases at V and 8 bases at J; junction bases unmatched: 4. The CDR3 is made up of 15 amino acids. CDR3 sequence (DNA): TGTGCCAGCAGCTTAGAAGGACTAGCGGGAGTTACGCAGTATTTT. Protein product: CASSLEGLAGVTQYF.

The chain recombines TRBV11-3 with TRBJ1-6; tentatively, D is TRBD1 (5 bases). The CDR3 has 15 amino acids. V lost 5 bases and J 7 bases, leaving 15 bases between the germline ends. Looked up from germline, CDR1 is SGHNT and CDR2 is YENEEA. The CDR3 nucleotides are TGTGCCAGCAGCGGTGCCAGGGCCCCCAATTCACCCCTCCACTTT. Encoded protein: CASSGARAPNSPLHF.

The chain links TRBV14 to TRBJ1-2; D is unclear. This CDR3 has 19 amino acids. Germline CDR1 SGHDN, CDR2 FVKESK. Trimming removed 2 bases from V and 1 base from J, with 23 bases in between. The CDR3 DNA reads as TGTGCCAGCAGCCAATTGACGCGGGCCAGCGGTTCTTTTAACTATGGCTACACCTTC. Protein: CASSQLTRASGSFNYGYTF.

The V gene is TRBV5-1, the J gene TRBJ1-1; TRBD1 is a possible D gene (5 bases). The CDR3 totals 13 residues. V lost 4 bases and J 7 bases, leaving 14 bases between the germline ends. CDR1 is SGHRS and CDR2 is YFSETQ in the germline V gene. The CDR3 DNA reads TGCGCCAGCAGCCGCGAGGGACCTTTTGAAGCTTTCTTT. Its translation: CASSREGPFEAFF.

The rearrangement uses TRBV18 and TRBJ1-4; 9 bases align to TRBD1. J gave up 7 bases and V 4 bases, and 19 bases lay outside the gene matches. Germline V gives CDR1 KGHSH, CDR2 LQKENI. CDR3 length: 19 residues. CDR3 nucleotides: TGTGCCAGCTCACTACGGACCCCCACCGGGACAGGGAAGGGTGAAAAACTGTTTTTT. This sequence encodes CASSLRTPTGTGKGEKLFF.

The chain carries TRBV7-9 and TRBJ1-3, with 8 bases that match TRBD1. Germline trimming cut 0 bases from V and 0 bases from J; bases unmatched to any gene: 7. Germline V gene data show CDR1 as SEHNR and CDR2 as FQNEAQ (reference sequence). The CDR3 has 18 amino acids. The CDR3 protein is CASSLARQGKASGNTIYF. CDR3 DNA: TGTGCCAGCAGCTTAGCCCGACAGGGGAAAGCCTCTGGAAACACCATATATTTT.

This clone showed up just once. V and J are TRBV19 and TRBJ1-5; no clear D gene. CDR1 is LNHDA, CDR2 SQIVND, per germline (reference sequence). The ends were cut back, 2 bases at V and 2 bases at J, with 13 bases in the middle. The CDR3 loop spans 16 amino acids. CDR3 sequence (DNA): TGTGCCAGTAGTATATTGGGGATTTCGGGCAATCAGCCCCAGCATTTT. Its protein is CASSILGISGNQPQHF. The variable domain in full, with the rest retrieved from reference TRBV19 and TRBJ1-5, is DGGITQSPKYLFRKEGQNVTLSCEQNLNHDAMYWYRQDPGQGLRLIYYSQIVNDFQKGDIAEGYSVSREKKESFPLTVTSAQKNPTAFYLCASSILGISGNQPQHFGDGTRLSIL.

The J gene is TRBJ2-1, the V gene TRBV7-3; 11 bases match TRBD2. Trimming removed 4 bases from V and 8 bases from J; junction bases left unmatched: 16. The CDR3 contains 18 residues. Germline CDR1 SGHTA, CDR2 FQGTGA. DNA of the CDR3: TGTGCCAGCAGCTCAGAGGGCGGGGGACTAGCGGATATTGATGAGCAGTTCTTC. As protein: CASSSEGGGLADIDEQFF.